This T cell receptor beta chain was found in a study of technical replicates of blood from a handful of donors. The repertoire was sequenced with immunoSEQ multiplex PCR; TCRdb's copy has only in-frame clones and lacks some. The sample lists about 80,000 clones; over 95% were seen once. Germline CDR1 is SGDLS and CDR2 is YYNGEE. The V gene end was trimmed by 1 base and the J gene end by 4 bases; junction bases not matched to a gene: 7. The CDR3 covers 15 residues. This chain joins TRBV9 and TRBJ1-1; 7 bases line up with TRBD1. The sequenced material came from T cells isolated from PBMCs. This TCR was recovered from a human donor in good health. The CDR3 nucleotides read TGTGCCAGCAGCGTAAGCGTAGGGGGCACCACTGAAGCTTTCTTT. It yields the protein CASSVSVGGTTEAFF.